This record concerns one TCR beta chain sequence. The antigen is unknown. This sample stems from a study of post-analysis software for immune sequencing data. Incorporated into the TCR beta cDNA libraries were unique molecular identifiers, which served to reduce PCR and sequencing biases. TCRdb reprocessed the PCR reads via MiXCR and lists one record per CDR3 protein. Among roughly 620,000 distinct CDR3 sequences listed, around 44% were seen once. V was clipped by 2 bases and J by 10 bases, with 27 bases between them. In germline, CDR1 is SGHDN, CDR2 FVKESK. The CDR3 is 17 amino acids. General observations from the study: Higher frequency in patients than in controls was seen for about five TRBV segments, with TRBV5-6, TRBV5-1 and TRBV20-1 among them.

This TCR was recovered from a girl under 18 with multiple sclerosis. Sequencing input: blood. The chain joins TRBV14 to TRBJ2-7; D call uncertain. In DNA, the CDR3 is TGTGCCAGCAGCCAAAGGTCGGGTCTACAGTACAAGAGACCCCAGTACTTC. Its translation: CASSQRSGLQYKRPQYF.